Listed below are T cell receptor beta chains from one sample, sequenced in a study of OX40 agonist ivuxolimab in advanced cancers. Data came from immunoSEQ multiplex PCR; TCRdb stores just in-frame clones and leaves some out. There are roughly 48,000 clones in the sample; approximately 84% occur only once, and 1% to 1.3% lies in the top ten. Sequences were derived from CD4+ or CD8+ T cells sorted from blood, sampled in a trial of the OX40 agonist ivuxolimab. The receptors derive from an adult with an advanced solid tumor such as melanoma, head and neck, liver or kidney cancer. Each CDR3 is given without its conserved first and last residue.

TRBV5-6	TRBJ1-1	ASSRLKGGASTEAF
TRBV10-3	TRBJ2-5	AISGLAGKETQY
TRBV10-3	TRBJ2-5	ATGGRGQETQY
TRBV18	TRBJ1-6	ASSVGRVGSPLH
TRBV5-4	TRBJ1-1	AVVGTKGTEAF
TRBV9	TRBJ2-7	ASSVDLRGEQY
TRBV7-8	TRBJ2-1	ASSLGDGEQF
TRBV18	TRBJ2-1	ASSALLGDNEQF
TRBV9	TRBJ1-4	ASSVTTGPQEKLF
TRBV6-1	TRBJ1-4	ASSERTGGVPNEKLF